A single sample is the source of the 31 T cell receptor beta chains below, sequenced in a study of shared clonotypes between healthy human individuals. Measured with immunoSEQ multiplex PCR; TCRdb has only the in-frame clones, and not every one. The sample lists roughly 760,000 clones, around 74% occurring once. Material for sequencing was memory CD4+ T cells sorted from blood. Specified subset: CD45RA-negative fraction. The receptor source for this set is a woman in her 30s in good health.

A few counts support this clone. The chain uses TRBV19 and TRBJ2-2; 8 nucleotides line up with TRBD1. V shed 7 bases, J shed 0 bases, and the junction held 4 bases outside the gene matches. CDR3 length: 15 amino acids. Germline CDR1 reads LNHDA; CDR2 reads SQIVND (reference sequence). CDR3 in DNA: TGTGCCAGTATCAGGGGACAGGCGAACACCGGGGAGCTGTTTTTT. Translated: CASIRGQANTGELFF. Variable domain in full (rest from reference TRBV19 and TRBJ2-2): DGGITQSPKYLFRKEGQNVTLSCEQNLNHDAMYWYRQDPGQGLRLIYYSQIVNDFQKGDIAEGYSVSREKKESFPLTVTSAQKNPTAFYLCASIRGQANTGELFFGEGSRLTVL.

The CDR3 sequence: CAWRVAFEAFF. CDR3 sequence (DNA): TGTGCCTGGCGGGTGGCCTTTGAAGCTTTCTTT. The chain carries TRBV30 and TRBJ1-1, with D uncertain. Germline V CDR1 and CDR2: GTSNPN, SVGIG (reference sequence). CDR3 length: 11 amino acids. Trimming cost V 5 bases and J 7 bases, with 11 bases left between them.

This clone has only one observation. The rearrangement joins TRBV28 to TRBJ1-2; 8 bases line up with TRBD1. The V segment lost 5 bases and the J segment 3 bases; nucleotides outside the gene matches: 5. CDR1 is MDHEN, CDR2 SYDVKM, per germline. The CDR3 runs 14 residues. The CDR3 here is CASSPTTGDYGYTF. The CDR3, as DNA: TGTGCCAGCAGTCCGACGACAGGGGACTATGGCTACACCTTC.

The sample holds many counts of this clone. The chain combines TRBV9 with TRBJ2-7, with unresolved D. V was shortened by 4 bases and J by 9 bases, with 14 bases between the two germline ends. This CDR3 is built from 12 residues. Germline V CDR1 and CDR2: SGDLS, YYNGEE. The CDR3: CASSPQTVPQYF. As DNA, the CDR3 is TGTGCCAGCAGCCCCCAAACAGTTCCGCAGTACTTC. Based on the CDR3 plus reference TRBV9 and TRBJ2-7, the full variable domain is DSGVTQTPKHLITATGQRVTLRCSPRSGDLSVYWYQQSLDQGLQFLIQYYNGEERAKGNILERFSAQQFPDLHSELNLSSLELGDSALYFCASSPQTVPQYFGPGTRLTVT.

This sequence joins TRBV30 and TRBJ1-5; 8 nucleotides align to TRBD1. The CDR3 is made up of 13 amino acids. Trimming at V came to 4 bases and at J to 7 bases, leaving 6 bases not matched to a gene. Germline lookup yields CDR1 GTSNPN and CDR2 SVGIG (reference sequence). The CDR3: CAWTGGAGQPQHF. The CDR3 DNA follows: TGTGCCTGGACAGGGGGCGCAGGACAGCCCCAGCATTTT. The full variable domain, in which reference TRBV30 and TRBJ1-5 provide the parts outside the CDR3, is SQTIHQWPATLVQPVGSPLSLECTVEGTSNPNLYWYRQAAGRGLQLLFYSVGIGQISSEVPQNLSASRPQDRQFILSSKKLLLSDSGFYLCAWTGGAGQPQHFGDGTRLSIL.

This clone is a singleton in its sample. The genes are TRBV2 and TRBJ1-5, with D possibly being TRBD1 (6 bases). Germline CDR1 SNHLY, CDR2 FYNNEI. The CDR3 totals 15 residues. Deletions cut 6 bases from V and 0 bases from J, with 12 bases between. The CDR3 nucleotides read TGTGCCAGCAGGCTAACAGGGAATAGCAATCAGCCCCAGCATTTT. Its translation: CASRLTGNSNQPQHF.

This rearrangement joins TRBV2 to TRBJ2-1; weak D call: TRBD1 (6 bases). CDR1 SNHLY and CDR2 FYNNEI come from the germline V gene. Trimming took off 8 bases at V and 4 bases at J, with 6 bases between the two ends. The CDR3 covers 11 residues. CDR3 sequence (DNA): TGTGCCAGCGGACAGTACAATGAGCAGTTCTTC. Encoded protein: CASGQYNEQFF. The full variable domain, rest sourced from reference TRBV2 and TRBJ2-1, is EPEVTQTPSHQVTQMGQEVILRCVPISNHLYFYWYRQILGQKVEFLVSFYNNEISEKSEIFDDQFSVERPDGSNFTLKIRSTKLEDSAMYFCASGQYNEQFFGPGTRLTVL.

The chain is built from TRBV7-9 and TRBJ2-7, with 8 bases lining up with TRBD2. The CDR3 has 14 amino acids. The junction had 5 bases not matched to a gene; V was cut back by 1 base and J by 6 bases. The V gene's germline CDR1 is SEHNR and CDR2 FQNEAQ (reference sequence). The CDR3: CASSLEAGASEQYF. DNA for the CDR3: TGTGCCAGCAGCTTAGAAGCGGGAGCGTCCGAGCAGTACTTC. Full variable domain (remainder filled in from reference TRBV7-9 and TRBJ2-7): DTGVSQNPRHKITKRGQNVTFRCDPISEHNRLYWYRQTLGQGPEFLTYFQNEAQLEKSRLLSDRFSAERPKGSFSTLEIQRTEQGDSAMYLCASSLEAGASEQYFGPGTRLTVT.

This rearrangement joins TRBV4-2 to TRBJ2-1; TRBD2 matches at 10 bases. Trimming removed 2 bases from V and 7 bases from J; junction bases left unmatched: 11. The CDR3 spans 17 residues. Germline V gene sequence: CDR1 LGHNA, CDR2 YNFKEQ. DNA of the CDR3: TGTGCCAGCAGCCAAACCGCCGGGACTAGCGTCTTGAATGAGCAGTTCTTC. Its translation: CASSQTAGTSVLNEQFF.

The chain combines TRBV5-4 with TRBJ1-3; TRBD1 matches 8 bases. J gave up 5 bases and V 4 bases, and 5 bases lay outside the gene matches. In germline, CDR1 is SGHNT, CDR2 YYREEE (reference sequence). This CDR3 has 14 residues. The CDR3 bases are TGTGCCAGCAGCATACAGGGGGATCGAAACACCATATATTTT. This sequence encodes CASSIQGDRNTIYF.

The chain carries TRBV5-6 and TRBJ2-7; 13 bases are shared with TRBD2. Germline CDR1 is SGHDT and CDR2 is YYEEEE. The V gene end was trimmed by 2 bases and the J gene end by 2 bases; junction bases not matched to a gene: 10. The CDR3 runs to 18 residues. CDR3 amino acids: CASSFVGLAGDLPYEQYF. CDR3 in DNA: TGTGCCAGCAGCTTCGTAGGACTAGCGGGAGATTTACCCTACGAGCAGTACTTC.

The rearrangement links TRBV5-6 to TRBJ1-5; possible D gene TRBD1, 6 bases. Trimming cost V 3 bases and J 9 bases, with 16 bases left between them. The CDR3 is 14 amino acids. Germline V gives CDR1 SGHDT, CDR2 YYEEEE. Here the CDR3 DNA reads TGTGCCAGCAGCTCGGGGGTACAGGGAGGGCCCCAGCATTTT. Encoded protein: CASSSGVQGGPQHF.

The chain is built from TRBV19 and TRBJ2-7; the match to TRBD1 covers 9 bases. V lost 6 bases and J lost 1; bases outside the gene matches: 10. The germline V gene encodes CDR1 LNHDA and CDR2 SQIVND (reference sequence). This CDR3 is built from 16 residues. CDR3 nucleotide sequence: TGTGCCAGTAGGGGGCGTAAGGGACAGGGTTCCTACGAGCAGTACTTC. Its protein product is CASRGRKGQGSYEQYF.

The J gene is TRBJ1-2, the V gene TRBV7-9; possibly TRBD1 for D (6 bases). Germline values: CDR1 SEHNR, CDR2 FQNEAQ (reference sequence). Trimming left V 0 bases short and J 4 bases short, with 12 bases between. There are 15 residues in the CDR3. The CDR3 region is CASSLAVRGGYGYTF. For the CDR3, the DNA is TGTGCCAGCAGCTTAGCAGTCAGGGGCGGCTATGGCTACACCTTC.

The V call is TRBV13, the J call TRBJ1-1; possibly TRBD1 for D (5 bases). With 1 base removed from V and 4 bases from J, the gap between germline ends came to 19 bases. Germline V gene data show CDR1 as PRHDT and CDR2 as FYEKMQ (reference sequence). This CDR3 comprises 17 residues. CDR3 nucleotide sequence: TGTGCCAGCAGCTTAGTTCGTTTCGACCTGAGGGGCACTGAAGCTTTCTTT. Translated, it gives CASSLVRFDLRGTEAFF.

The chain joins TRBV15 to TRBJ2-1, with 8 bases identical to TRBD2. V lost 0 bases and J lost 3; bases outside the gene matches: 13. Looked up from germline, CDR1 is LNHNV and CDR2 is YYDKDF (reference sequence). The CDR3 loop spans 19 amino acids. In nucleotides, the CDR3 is TGTGCCACCAGCAGAGATAGCATCTGGACCACTAGCGGCTACAATGAGCAGTTCTTC. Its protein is CATSRDSIWTTSGYNEQFF.

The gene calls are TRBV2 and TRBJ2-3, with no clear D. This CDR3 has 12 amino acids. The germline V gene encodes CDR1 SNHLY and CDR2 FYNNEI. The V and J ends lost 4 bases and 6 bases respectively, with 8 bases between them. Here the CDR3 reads CASSVQADTQYF. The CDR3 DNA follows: TGTGCCAGCAGTGTACAAGCGGATACGCAGTATTTT.

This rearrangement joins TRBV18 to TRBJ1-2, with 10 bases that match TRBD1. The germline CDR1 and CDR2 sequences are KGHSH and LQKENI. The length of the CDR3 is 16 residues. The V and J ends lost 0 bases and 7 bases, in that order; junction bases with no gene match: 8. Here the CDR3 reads CASSPPGQGIGSGYTF. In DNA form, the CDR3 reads TGTGCCAGCTCACCACCGGGACAGGGGATAGGGAGTGGCTACACCTTC. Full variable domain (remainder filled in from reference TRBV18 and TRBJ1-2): NAGVMQNPRHLVRRRGQEARLRCSPMKGHSHVYWYRQLPEEGLKFMVYLQKENIIDESGMPKERFSAEFPKEGPSILRIQQVVRGDSAAYFCASSPPGQGIGSGYTFGSGTRLTVV.

CDR3 in amino acids: CASITSGSGADTQYF. For the CDR3, the DNA is TGTGCCAGCATAACTAGCGGGAGCGGGGCAGATACGCAGTATTTT. This chain joins TRBV12-1 and TRBJ2-3; the D call of TRBD2 is as the table states it, not checked on the DNA. TRBV12-1 is tagged as a pseudogene. This CDR3 spans 15 amino acids.

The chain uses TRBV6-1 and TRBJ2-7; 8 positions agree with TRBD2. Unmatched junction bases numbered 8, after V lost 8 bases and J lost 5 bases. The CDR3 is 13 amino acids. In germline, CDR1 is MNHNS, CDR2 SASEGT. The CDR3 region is CASEIAGSDEQYF. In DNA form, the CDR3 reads TGTGCCAGCGAAATAGCGGGGTCGGACGAGCAGTACTTC.

In DNA, the CDR3 is TGTGCCAGCAGCTTAGCTTTGGGTAACAATGAGCAGTTCTTC. Amino acids: CASSLALGNNEQFF. The J gene is TRBJ2-1, the V gene TRBV7-6; D gene unclear. The germline V and J ends were trimmed by 0 bases and 5 bases, with 8 bases remaining between them. Germline-derived CDR1 and CDR2 are SGHVS and FNYEAQ. The CDR3 is made up of 14 amino acids.

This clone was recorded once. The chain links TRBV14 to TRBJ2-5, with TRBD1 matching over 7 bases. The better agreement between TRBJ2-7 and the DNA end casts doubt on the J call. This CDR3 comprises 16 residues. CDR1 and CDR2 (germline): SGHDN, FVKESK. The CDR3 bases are TGTGCCAGCAGCCAAGGGGACAGCCGCCTCACCTACGAGCAGTACTTC. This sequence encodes CASSQGDSRLTYEQYF.

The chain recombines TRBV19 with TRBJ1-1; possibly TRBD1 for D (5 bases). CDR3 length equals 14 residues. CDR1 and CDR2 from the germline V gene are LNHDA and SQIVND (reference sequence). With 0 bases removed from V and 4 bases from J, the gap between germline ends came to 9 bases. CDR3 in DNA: TGTGCCAGTAGTATAGATCGGGGCGGCACTGAAGCTTTCTTT. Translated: CASSIDRGGTEAFF.

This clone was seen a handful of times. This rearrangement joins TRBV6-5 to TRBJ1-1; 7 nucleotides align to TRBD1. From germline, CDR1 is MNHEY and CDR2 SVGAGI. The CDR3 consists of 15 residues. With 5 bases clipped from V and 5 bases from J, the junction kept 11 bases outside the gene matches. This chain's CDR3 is CASSRVRTGHTEAFF. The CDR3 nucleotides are TGTGCCAGCAGTCGAGTCAGGACAGGACATACTGAAGCTTTCTTT.

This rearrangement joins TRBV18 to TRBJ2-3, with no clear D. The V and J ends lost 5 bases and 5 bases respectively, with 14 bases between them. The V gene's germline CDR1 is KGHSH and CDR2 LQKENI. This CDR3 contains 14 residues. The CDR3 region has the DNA TGTGCCAGCTCAATCGTTAGAGATAAAGATACGCAGTATTTT. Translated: CASSIVRDKDTQYF.

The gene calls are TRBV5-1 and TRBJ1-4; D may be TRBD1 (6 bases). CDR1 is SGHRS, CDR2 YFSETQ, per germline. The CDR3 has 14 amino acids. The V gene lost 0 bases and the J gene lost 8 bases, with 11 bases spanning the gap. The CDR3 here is CASSLGQQGEKLFF. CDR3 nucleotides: TGCGCCAGCAGCTTGGGACAGCAGGGGGAAAAACTGTTTTTT.

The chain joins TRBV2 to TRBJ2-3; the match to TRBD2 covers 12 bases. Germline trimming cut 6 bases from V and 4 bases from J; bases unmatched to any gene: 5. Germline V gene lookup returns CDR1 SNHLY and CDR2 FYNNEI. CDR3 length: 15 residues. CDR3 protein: CASRRLAGDPDTQYF. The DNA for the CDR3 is TGTGCCAGCAGGCGACTAGCGGGAGATCCAGATACGCAGTATTTT.

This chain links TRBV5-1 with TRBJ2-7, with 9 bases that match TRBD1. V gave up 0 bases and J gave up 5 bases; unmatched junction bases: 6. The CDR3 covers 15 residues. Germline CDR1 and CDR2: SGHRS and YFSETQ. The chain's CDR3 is CASSLVGQGLDEQYF. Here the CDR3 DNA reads TGCGCCAGCAGCTTGGTAGGACAGGGGTTGGACGAGCAGTACTTC. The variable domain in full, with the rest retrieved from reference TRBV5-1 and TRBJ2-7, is KAGVTQTPRYLIKTRGQQVTLSCSPISGHRSVSWYQQTPGQGLQFLFEYFSETQRNKGNFPGRFSGRQFSNSRSEMNVSTLELGDSALYLCASSLVGQGLDEQYFGPGTRLTVT.

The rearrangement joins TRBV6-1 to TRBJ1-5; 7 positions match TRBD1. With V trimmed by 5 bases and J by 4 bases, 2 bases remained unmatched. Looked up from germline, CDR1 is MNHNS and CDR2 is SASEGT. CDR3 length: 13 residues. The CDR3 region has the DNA TGTGCCAGCAGTACACAGGGGAATCAGCCCCAGCATTTT. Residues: CASSTQGNQPQHF.

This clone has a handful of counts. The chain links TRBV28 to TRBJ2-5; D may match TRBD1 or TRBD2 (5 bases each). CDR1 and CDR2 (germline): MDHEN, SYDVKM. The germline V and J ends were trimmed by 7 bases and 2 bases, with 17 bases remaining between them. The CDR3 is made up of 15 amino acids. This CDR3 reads CASTSTGRRQETQYF. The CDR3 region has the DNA TGTGCCAGCACCTCAACGGGGCGCCGGCAAGAGACCCAGTACTTC.

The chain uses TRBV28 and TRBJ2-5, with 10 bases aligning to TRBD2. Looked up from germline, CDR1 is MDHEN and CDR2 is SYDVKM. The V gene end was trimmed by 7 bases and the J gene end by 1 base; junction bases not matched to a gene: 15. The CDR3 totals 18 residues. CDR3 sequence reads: CASKLAGTSASGQETQYF. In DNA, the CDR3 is TGTGCCAGCAAACTGGCCGGGACTAGCGCCTCCGGCCAAGAGACCCAGTACTTC.